This T cell receptor beta chain was sequenced during a study of blood T cell repertoires in COVID-19. Background on the study: T cells, B-cell-depleted T cells, or PBMCs supplied cDNA or gDNA.

The assay was immunoSEQ multiplex PCR, and TCRdb's table has in-frame clones only and misses some. The profile shows roughly 200,000 clones, 80% to 85% of them singletons. This clone came up once. The CDR3 contains 13 residues. V was cut by 2 bases and J by 3 bases, with 8 bases left in between. CDR1 and CDR2 from the germline V gene are MNHEY and SVGAGI. In Seattle, patients joined the study during active infection and were tracked longitudinally. Material for sequencing was peripheral blood. The sequence was collected from a woman over 75 with COVID-19, enrolled during active disease. The genes are TRBV6-5 and TRBJ2-7; D unclear. The CDR3 loop is CASSYDRNYEQYF. CDR3 nucleotide sequence: TGTGCCAGCAGTTACGATAGAAACTACGAGCAGTACTTC.